Only a few counts were recorded for the clone carrying this T cell receptor beta chain. Its antigen remains unidentified. The sample originates from a study of regulatory T cells in long-lasting Graves disease. The sample's time point: newly diagnosed GD, antithyroid drugs for less than 3 months. Making the TCR library involved RNA that had been extracted from PBMCs. A peripheral blood sample, around 8.6 milliliters in volume, was drawn into EDTA tubes. Study-level results: Shared public clonotypes totalled fewer than 3,000 in persistent patients, compared with over 800 in new patients.

Building the TCR beta libraries relied on iRepertoire HTBI primers, and CDR3 regions underwent Arm-PCR. TCRdb reprocessed the multiplex PCR reads with MiXCR, giving one entry per CDR3 protein. The repertoire holds 400,000 to 500,000 distinct CDR3 sequences, with around 17% as singletons. The sample was also linked to a second study, of T cells in Graves' hyperthyroidism and ophthalmopathy.

Source: peripheral blood mononuclear cells (PBMCs), taken at new diagnosis, from a patient treated with antithyroid drugs. This receptor was taken from a woman aged 18-29 years with Graves disease.

The CDR3 protein is CASSLLGSLNEKLFF. DNA for the CDR3: TGTGCCAGCAGCTTATTAGGGAGCCTGAATGAAAAACTGTTTTTT. This rearrangement joins TRBV7-6 to TRBJ1-4; the D is unclear. V dropped 2 bases and J dropped 5 bases, with 12 bases sitting between them. The CDR3 is 15 residues long. Germline V gives CDR1 SGHVS, CDR2 FNYEAQ.